Listed below are T cell receptor beta chains from one sample, sequenced in a study of T-cell reconstitution after alpha-beta-depleted transplantation in children. In TCRdb, the PCR reads were re-called with MiXCR into one record per CDR3 protein. The sample has about 980,000 distinct CDR3 sequences; about 29% are singletons. This specimen was PBMCs, mostly from graft donor cells, taken 360 days after TCRalphabeta/CD19-depleted stem cell transplant. These receptors all stem from a boy in the first two years of life who had a stem cell transplant for SCID, so the T cells may come from the graft donor. Both conserved end residues are part of each CDR3. Each record gives: J gene, V gene, D gene, clone size, CDR3 DNA, CDR3 protein. The D gene is left open where the match is weak. For some rows the clone size is stated as once, few or many, or as a class when expanded; others skip it.

J gene: TRBJ2-2
V gene: TRBV6-1
D gene: TRBD2
clone size: -
CDR3 DNA: TGTGCCAGCAGTAAGCCGGGACTAGGTGCCACCGGGGAGCTGTTTTTT
CDR3 protein: CASSKPGLGATGELFF

J gene: TRBJ2-7
V gene: TRBV28
D gene: -
clone size: few
CDR3 DNA: TGTGCCAGCAGTTTAAACCTTTACGAGCAGTACTTC
CDR3 protein: CASSLNLYEQYF

J gene: TRBJ1-1
V gene: TRBV5-1
D gene: -
clone size: few
CDR3 DNA: TGCGCCAGCACCCCAAACGGGGCAGGGTTGAACACTGAAGCTTTCTTT
CDR3 protein: CASTPNGAGLNTEAFF

J gene: TRBJ1-1
V gene: TRBV3-1
D gene: -
clone size: few
CDR3 DNA: TGTGCCAGCAGCCAAGGGCCCAGGTCGTCTGAAGCTTTCTTT
CDR3 protein: CASSQGPRSSEAFF

J gene: TRBJ2-3
V gene: TRBV10-3
D gene: -
clone size: -
CDR3 DNA: TGTGCCATCAGTGAGTTGATCGGCGGGGGCCAGGGAACAGATACGCAGTATTTT
CDR3 protein: CAISELIGGGQGTDTQYF

J gene: TRBJ2-1
V gene: TRBV6-5
D gene: TRBD2
clone size: few
CDR3 DNA: TGTGCCAGCAGTTACTCGTCTAGCGGGGGGGCCCAGTTCTTC
CDR3 protein: CASSYSSSGGAQFF

J gene: TRBJ2-7
V gene: TRBV6-5
D gene: -
clone size: few
CDR3 DNA: TGTGCCAGCAGTTACGTAGAGGGTTCCTACGAGCAGTACTTC
CDR3 protein: CASSYVEGSYEQYF

J gene: TRBJ2-3
V gene: TRBV20-1
D gene: TRBD2
clone size: -
CDR3 DNA: TGCAGTGCTAGAAAACGGGGGGTCACAGATACGCAGTATTTT
CDR3 protein: CSARKRGVTDTQYF

J gene: TRBJ2-3
V gene: TRBV12-3/TRBV12-4
D gene: -
clone size: few
CDR3 DNA: TGTGCCAGCAGTTGGCAGGACCCAGATACGCAGTATTTT
CDR3 protein: CASSWQDPDTQYF

J gene: TRBJ2-7
V gene: TRBV4-2
D gene: -
clone size: -
CDR3 DNA: TGTGCCAGCCGAGGGACGGCTCCCTACGAGCAGTACTTC
CDR3 protein: CASRGTAPYEQYF

J gene: TRBJ2-3
V gene: TRBV11-2
D gene: TRBD2
clone size: -
CDR3 DNA: TGTGCCAGCAGCTTACGAGCGGGGGGGTCAGTAGATACGCAGTATTTT
CDR3 protein: CASSLRAGGSVDTQYF

J gene: TRBJ1-2
V gene: TRBV5-1
D gene: -
clone size: few
CDR3 DNA: TGCGCCAGCAGCTTTGCAGCTAACTATGGCTACACCTTC
CDR3 protein: CASSFAANYGYTF

J gene: TRBJ1-1
V gene: TRBV5-1
D gene: TRBD1
clone size: -
CDR3 DNA: TGCGCCAGCAGCTTGAGCCTCGGGACAGGCACTGAAGCTTTCTTT
CDR3 protein: CASSLSLGTGTEAFF

J gene: TRBJ2-7
V gene: TRBV3-1
D gene: -
clone size: few
CDR3 DNA: TGTGCCAGCAGCCAAGTACCGGGGAGAGAGCAGTACTTC
CDR3 protein: CASSQVPGREQYF

J gene: TRBJ2-1
V gene: TRBV20-1
D gene: -
clone size: -
CDR3 DNA: TGCAGTGCTAGGCCGGGCGGGAATGAGCAGTTCTTC
CDR3 protein: CSARPGGNEQFF

J gene: TRBJ1-5
V gene: TRBV6-6
D gene: -
clone size: few
CDR3 DNA: TGTGCCAGCAGTTACGAAAACTCACAGCCCCAGCATTTT
CDR3 protein: CASSYENSQPQHF

J gene: TRBJ2-7
V gene: TRBV20-1
D gene: TRBD1
clone size: -
CDR3 DNA: TGCAGTGCTAGACCCAGGGACAGCTTAACCTACGAGCAGTACTTC
CDR3 protein: CSARPRDSLTYEQYF

J gene: TRBJ1-6
V gene: TRBV5-1
D gene: TRBD1
clone size: few
CDR3 DNA: TGCGCCAGCAGCGCTAACCTACAGGGGACCGATTCACCCCTCCACTTT
CDR3 protein: CASSANLQGTDSPLHF

J gene: TRBJ1-4
V gene: TRBV2
D gene: -
clone size: once
CDR3 DNA: TGTGCCAGCTATGGTAGGACTCCCGTAGCGGAAAAACTGTTTTTT
CDR3 protein: CASYGRTPVAEKLFF

J gene: TRBJ2-7
V gene: TRBV2
D gene: -
clone size: -
CDR3 DNA: TGTGCCAGCAGTCGGACGGGAACAAGCTCCTACGAGCAGTACTTC
CDR3 protein: CASSRTGTSSYEQYF

J gene: TRBJ2-3
V gene: TRBV19
D gene: -
clone size: -
CDR3 DNA: TGTGCCAGTAGTTTCGACAGGCCATTCACAGATACGCAGTATTTT
CDR3 protein: CASSFDRPFTDTQYF

J gene: TRBJ1-2
V gene: TRBV7-9
D gene: -
clone size: few
CDR3 DNA: TGTGCCAGCAGCGAAATTACGAACTATGGCTACACCTTC
CDR3 protein: CASSEITNYGYTF

J gene: TRBJ2-5
V gene: TRBV5-1
D gene: -
clone size: -
CDR3 DNA: TGCGCCAGCAGCTTGGAGGCCCGGACGTTGGAGACCCAGTACTTC
CDR3 protein: CASSLEARTLETQYF

J gene: TRBJ2-2
V gene: TRBV29-1
D gene: -
clone size: -
CDR3 DNA: TGCAGCGTTGAAGGTGTCGGGGAGCTGTTTTTT
CDR3 protein: CSVEGVGELFF

J gene: TRBJ2-1
V gene: TRBV4-2
D gene: TRBD1
clone size: -
CDR3 DNA: TGTGCCAGCAGCCGCCTAGGGGACAGGGGGGCCCGAAGCTCCTACAATGAGCAGTTCTTC
CDR3 protein: CASSRLGDRGARSSYNEQFF

J gene: TRBJ2-7
V gene: TRBV5-1
D gene: -
clone size: few
CDR3 DNA: TGCGCCAGCAGCCGCACGGACCGCTACGAGCAGTACTTC
CDR3 protein: CASSRTDRYEQYF

J gene: TRBJ1-3
V gene: TRBV9
D gene: -
clone size: -
CDR3 DNA: TGTGCCAGCAGCGCCGGGGCGTCTGGAAACACCATATATTTT
CDR3 protein: CASSAGASGNTIYF

J gene: TRBJ2-5
V gene: TRBV7-2
D gene: TRBD1
clone size: -
CDR3 DNA: TGTGCCAGCAGCTTACAGACAGGGAAGCAGACCCAGTACTTC
CDR3 protein: CASSLQTGKQTQYF

J gene: TRBJ2-1
V gene: TRBV28
D gene: -
clone size: few
CDR3 DNA: TGTGCCAGCATCAACGCGGGGAACAATGAGCAGTTCTTC
CDR3 protein: CASINAGNNEQFF

J gene: TRBJ1-1
V gene: TRBV18
D gene: -
clone size: -
CDR3 DNA: TGTGCCAGCTCCGGGGGAGGACAGGAAGCTTTCTTT
CDR3 protein: CASSGGGQEAFF

J gene: TRBJ2-1
V gene: TRBV12-3/TRBV12-4
D gene: TRBD2
clone size: -
CDR3 DNA: TGTGCCAGCAGTTTCTGGCTAGCGGGGGGATACAATGAGCAGTTCTTC
CDR3 protein: CASSFWLAGGYNEQFF

J gene: TRBJ1-4
V gene: TRBV28
D gene: -
clone size: -
CDR3 DNA: TGTGCCAGCAGTTCCAGCACCCTTAATGAAAAACTGTTTTTT
CDR3 protein: CASSSSTLNEKLFF

J gene: TRBJ2-4
V gene: TRBV28
D gene: TRBD1
clone size: -
CDR3 DNA: TGTGCCAGCAGTCTCGACAGGGCGGGTACCAAAAACATTCAGTACTTC
CDR3 protein: CASSLDRAGTKNIQYF

J gene: TRBJ1-1
V gene: TRBV12-3/TRBV12-4
D gene: TRBD1
clone size: few
CDR3 DNA: TGTGCCAGCAGACCATTTCGGGACAGATCCACTGAAGCTTTCTTT
CDR3 protein: CASRPFRDRSTEAFF

J gene: TRBJ1-4
V gene: TRBV2
D gene: -
clone size: few
CDR3 DNA: TGTGCCAGCAGTGCCACGAGTGTGGCCGAAAAACTGTTTTTT
CDR3 protein: CASSATSVAEKLFF

J gene: TRBJ2-2
V gene: TRBV18
D gene: -
clone size: -
CDR3 DNA: TGTGCCAGCTCAGCAACAGCAATTCGCCGGGAGCTGTTTTTT
CDR3 protein: CASSATAIRRELFF

J gene: TRBJ2-1
V gene: TRBV5-1
D gene: -
clone size: -
CDR3 DNA: TGCGCCAGCAGCTCACGAACCACCGGTTGGAATGAGCAGTTCTTC
CDR3 protein: CASSSRTTGWNEQFF

J gene: TRBJ2-1
V gene: TRBV13
D gene: TRBD1
clone size: few
CDR3 DNA: TGTGCCAGCAGCACCCCCGGGACAGCCACCAATGAGCAGTTCTTC
CDR3 protein: CASSTPGTATNEQFF

J gene: TRBJ2-3
V gene: TRBV12-3/TRBV12-4
D gene: -
clone size: once
CDR3 DNA: TGTGCCAGCAGTTTTCGTCGATTAACCATAGCATCCACAGATACGCAGTATTTT
CDR3 protein: CASSFRRLTIASTDTQYF

J gene: TRBJ2-3
V gene: TRBV29-1
D gene: -
clone size: -
CDR3 DNA: TGCAGCGTCGAAAATCGGCCCAACACAGATACGCAGTATTTT
CDR3 protein: CSVENRPNTDTQYF

J gene: TRBJ2-7
V gene: TRBV2
D gene: TRBD2
clone size: few
CDR3 DNA: TGTGCCAGCACCCGGACTAGCGGGGGGGCCTACGAGCAGTACTTC
CDR3 protein: CASTRTSGGAYEQYF

J gene: TRBJ2-1
V gene: TRBV6-2/TRBV6-3
D gene: TRBD2
clone size: -
CDR3 DNA: TGTGCCAGCAGTTACCACGGGGGGGGCCCAAACTACAATGAGCAGTTCTTC
CDR3 protein: CASSYHGGGPNYNEQFF

J gene: TRBJ2-5
V gene: TRBV28
D gene: TRBD2
clone size: once
CDR3 DNA: TGTGCCAGCAGTCCTCCCCCCTCTAGCGGGGGTAAGGAGACCCAGTACTTC
CDR3 protein: CASSPPPSSGGKETQYF

J gene: TRBJ1-2
V gene: TRBV11-2
D gene: -
clone size: few
CDR3 DNA: TGTGCCAGCAGCTTAGCTCTGGCGGGGTACGCGGGCTATGGCTACACCTTC
CDR3 protein: CASSLALAGYAGYGYTF

J gene: TRBJ1-1
V gene: TRBV12-3/TRBV12-4
D gene: TRBD1
clone size: -
CDR3 DNA: TGTGCCAGCACCCAGGGACAGGGGGTCGGCACTGAAGCTTTCTTT
CDR3 protein: CASTQGQGVGTEAFF

J gene: TRBJ2-1
V gene: TRBV27
D gene: -
clone size: few
CDR3 DNA: TGTGCCAGCTGGACTGTCCAGCGGCCTTACAATGAGCAGTTCTTC
CDR3 protein: CASWTVQRPYNEQFF

J gene: TRBJ2-1
V gene: TRBV20-1
D gene: TRBD2
clone size: -
CDR3 DNA: TGCAGTGCTCCGAATCCTAAGGGCGGGGGGGACACATACAATGAGCAGTTCTTC
CDR3 protein: CSAPNPKGGGDTYNEQFF

J gene: TRBJ1-1
V gene: TRBV6-1
D gene: -
clone size: few
CDR3 DNA: TGTGCCACCTTTGGTCTAGTTCGGGCTTTCTTT
CDR3 protein: CATFGLVRAFF

J gene: TRBJ2-7
V gene: TRBV20-1
D gene: -
clone size: -
CDR3 DNA: TGCAGTGCTAGAGATCCAATATCCTACGAGCAGTACTTC
CDR3 protein: CSARDPISYEQYF

J gene: TRBJ2-1
V gene: TRBV10-2
D gene: -
clone size: -
CDR3 DNA: TGCGCCAGCACCGTGGCCTTTATAGACAATGAGCAGTTCTTC
CDR3 protein: CASTVAFIDNEQFF

J gene: TRBJ1-5
V gene: TRBV10-2
D gene: TRBD1
clone size: many
CDR3 DNA: TGCGCCAGCAGTCGGGACAGGGGAAATCAGCCCCAGCATTTT
CDR3 protein: CASSRDRGNQPQHF

J gene: TRBJ2-7
V gene: TRBV4-1
D gene: TRBD2
clone size: -
CDR3 DNA: TGCGCCAGCAGCCAAGGAGCCGGGACTAACTACGAGCAGTACTTC
CDR3 protein: CASSQGAGTNYEQYF

J gene: TRBJ1-2
V gene: TRBV4-1
D gene: TRBD1
clone size: -
CDR3 DNA: TGCGCCAGCAGCCTTCCCGGGACAGGGAGTGCTAACTATGGCTACACCTTC
CDR3 protein: CASSLPGTGSANYGYTF

J gene: TRBJ1-6
V gene: TRBV20-1
D gene: -
clone size: -
CDR3 DNA: TGCAGTGCTAGAGGGGGACGGCTTAATTCACCCCTCCACTTT
CDR3 protein: CSARGGRLNSPLHF

J gene: TRBJ1-1
V gene: TRBV27
D gene: -
clone size: few
CDR3 DNA: TGTGCCAGCAGTTTAGCGGGGGAGAGCACTGAAGCTTTCTTT
CDR3 protein: CASSLAGESTEAFF

J gene: TRBJ2-1
V gene: TRBV4-3
D gene: TRBD2
clone size: -
CDR3 DNA: TGCGCCAGCAGCCACCCAAGGACTAGCGGGGCGGATGAGCAGTTCTTC
CDR3 protein: CASSHPRTSGADEQFF

J gene: TRBJ1-1
V gene: TRBV3-1
D gene: -
clone size: -
CDR3 DNA: TGTGCCAGCAGCCAAAGGTTGGGCAGGGGAGGGGACACTGAAGCTTTCTTT
CDR3 protein: CASSQRLGRGGDTEAFF

J gene: TRBJ1-1
V gene: TRBV18
D gene: TRBD1
clone size: -
CDR3 DNA: TGTGCCAGCTCACGGGGGGACAGGGGGACTGAAGCTTTCTTT
CDR3 protein: CASSRGDRGTEAFF

J gene: TRBJ1-1
V gene: TRBV20-1
D gene: -
clone size: -
CDR3 DNA: TGCAGTGCTCCTCAACGAAAACCAGGGGATGGAACTGAAGCTTTCTTT
CDR3 protein: CSAPQRKPGDGTEAFF